The 21 T cell receptor beta chains reported below all come from one sample, sequenced in a study of cytotoxic CD8 clonotypes in ibrutinib-treated CLL (dated by TCRdb to 2020 to 2023). Per the publication, the time point label means: approximately twelve months on ibrutinib. Library method: the immunoSEQ multiplex PCR assay. TCRdb re-hosts the immuneACCESS table, in-frame sequences only. Its copies lack some clones; in the studies checked, an unresolved V gene accounts for under half of them, and the cause for the rest is not known. A total of about 160,000 clones appear in this sample, roughly 86% of them only once. The top ten hold approximately 2% of the sample. Sequencing used PBMCs, obtained after 12 months of ibrutinib treatment. These receptors were collected from a human donor with chronic lymphocytic leukemia.

This clone was counted only a few times. J is TRBJ2-5 and V is TRBV6-1, with TRBD2 identical over 7 bases. The CDR3 runs to 14 residues. Germline V gene lookup returns CDR1 MNHNS and CDR2 SASEGT. V was pared by 9 bases and J by 1 base, with 8 bases of the junction left unmatched. The CDR3 spells CASSPGTIQETQYF. The CDR3 nucleotides are TGTGCCAGTTCCCCCGGGACTATCCAAGAGACCCAGTACTTC.

V is TRBV7-2 and J is TRBJ1-5; possible D gene TRBD1, 6 bases. This CDR3 is built from 15 residues. The V gene lost 4 bases and the J gene lost 0 bases, with 10 bases spanning the gap. The V gene's germline CDR1 is SGHTA and CDR2 FQGNSA. CDR3 nucleotides: TGTGCCAGCAGCTACACAGGGAATAGCAATCAGCCCCAGCATTTT. It specifies CASSYTGNSNQPQHF. Based on the CDR3 plus reference TRBV7-2 and TRBJ1-5, the full variable domain is GAGVSQSPSNKVTEKGKDVELRCDPISGHTALYWYRQSLGQGLEFLIYFQGNSAPDKSGLPSDRFSAERTGGSVSTLTIQRTQQEDSAVYLCASSYTGNSNQPQHFGDGTRLSIL.

This chain links TRBV21-1 with TRBJ2-7. TRBV21-1 is described as a pseudogene. The CDR3 has 13 amino acids. CDR3 sequence: CASSRGREYEQYF. The CDR3 DNA reads as TGTGCCAGCAGCAGGGGGAGAGAGTACGAGCAGTACTTC.

This clone was observed a few times. This chain connects TRBV2 to TRBJ1-5; D gene unclear. CDR3 length equals 12 residues. Between the trimmed V and J ends, which lost 5 bases and 4 bases, there was a span of 6 bases. Germline CDR1 reads SNHLY; CDR2 reads FYNNEI. CDR3 region: CASSWGNQPQHF. The DNA for the CDR3 is TGTGCCAGCAGTTGGGGTAATCAGCCCCAGCATTTT.

The chain recombines TRBV7-9 with TRBJ2-4, with 11 bases that match TRBD1. CDR3 length: 15 amino acids. After removal of 3 bases from V and 9 bases from J, the junction contained 7 bases not matched to a gene. Germline loops: CDR1 SEHNR, CDR2 FQNEAQ (reference sequence). The CDR3 spells CASSFGQGAFGIQYF. CDR3 bases: TGTGCCAGCAGCTTCGGACAGGGGGCTTTCGGCATTCAGTACTTC.

The chain recombines TRBV18 with TRBJ2-1; TRBD1 matches 7 bases. The junction had 9 bases not matched to a gene; V was cut back by 6 bases and J by 7 bases. CDR3 length: 14 amino acids. The germline CDR1 and CDR2 sequences are KGHSH and LQKENI. Here the CDR3 reads CASSGQIQRNEQFF. CDR3 DNA: TGTGCCAGCTCGGGACAGATCCAGAGGAATGAGCAGTTCTTC.

V gene TRBV18 combines with J gene TRBJ1-1; no clear D gene. Germline CDR1 reads KGHSH; CDR2 reads LQKENI. The CDR3 covers 15 residues. Trimming left V 1 base short and J 5 bases short, with 14 bases between. CDR3 sequence: CASSPLEVPRTEAFF. CDR3 DNA: TGTGCCAGCTCACCACTTGAGGTACCAAGGACTGAAGCTTTCTTT. Using reference TRBV18 and TRBJ1-1 for the parts outside the CDR3, the full variable domain is NAGVMQNPRHLVRRRGQEARLRCSPMKGHSHVYWYRQLPEEGLKFMVYLQKENIIDESGMPKERFSAEFPKEGPSILRIQQVVRGDSAAYFCASSPLEVPRTEAFFGQGTRLTVV.

The chain employs TRBV23-1 and TRBJ2-7, with TRBD1 matching 8 bases. TRBV23-1 qualifies as an ORF whose function is uncertain. With V trimmed by 1 base and J by 1 base, 12 bases remained unmatched. The CDR3 is made up of 18 amino acids. In DNA form, the CDR3 reads TGCGCCAGCAGTCAATTCCGCCAGGGGGCCCCCGCGTCCTACGAGCAGTACTTC. Residues: CASSQFRQGAPASYEQYF.

The rearrangement uses TRBV2 and TRBJ2-3; D is unclear. CDR1 and CDR2 from the germline V gene are SNHLY and FYNNEI. The CDR3 is 14 amino acids. Trimming cost V 1 base and J 3 bases, with 8 bases left between them. The CDR3 sequence: CASSEVGKTDTQYF. CDR3 sequence (DNA): TGTGCCAGCAGTGAAGTGGGGAAAACAGATACGCAGTATTTT.

The V gene is TRBV6-1, the J gene TRBJ1-1, with TRBD1 identical over 10 bases. The ends lost 1 base at V and 3 bases at J; junction bases unmatched: 5. CDR3 length: 16 residues. The germline gives CDR1 MNHNS, CDR2 SASEGT. The CDR3, as DNA: TGTGCCAGCAGTGAAGTATCCGGGACAGGGGACACTGAAGCTTTCTTT. The encoded protein is CASSEVSGTGDTEAFF.

This clone was observed a few times. V and J are TRBV19 and TRBJ1-1; D is possibly TRBD1 (5 bases). V lost 8 bases, J lost 6 bases, and 19 bases lay in between. Germline CDR1 LNHDA, CDR2 SQIVND (reference sequence). There are 14 residues in the CDR3. The DNA of the CDR3 is TGTGCCAGTTCGCCAGGGATTGCTTATGCTGAAGCTTTCTTT. Translation: CASSPGIAYAEAFF.

The rearrangement links TRBV5-5 to TRBJ2-2, with TRBD1 as a possible D gene (6 bases). The V end lost 4 bases, the J end lost 5 bases, and 9 bases lay between the germline ends. Per germline, CDR1 SGHKS and CDR2 YYEKEE (reference sequence). The CDR3 has 13 residues. The CDR3 DNA reads TGTGCCAGCAGCACTACAGGGACCGGGGAGCTGTTTTTT. Translation gives CASSTTGTGELFF. Based on the CDR3 plus reference TRBV5-5 and TRBJ2-2, the full variable domain is DAGVTQSPTHLIKTRGQQVTLRCSPISGHKSVSWYQQVLGQGPQFIFQYYEKEERGRGNFPDRFSARQFPNYSSELNVNALLLGDSALYLCASSTTGTGELFFGEGSRLTVL.

The V gene is TRBV5-1, the J gene TRBJ2-3, with D perhaps matching TRBD1 or TRBD2 (5 bases each). This CDR3 has 13 residues. V shed 6 bases and J shed 0 bases, with 8 bases lying between them. Germline assignment: CDR1 SGHRS and CDR2 YFSETQ. CDR3 coding DNA: TGCGCCAGCAAAGGGACCAGCACAGATACGCAGTATTTT. Amino acid sequence: CASKGTSTDTQYF. Filled out from reference TRBV5-1 and TRBJ2-3, the complete variable domain reads KAGVTQTPRYLIKTRGQQVTLSCSPISGHRSVSWYQQTPGQGLQFLFEYFSETQRNKGNFPGRFSGRQFSNSRSEMNVSTLELGDSALYLCASKGTSTDTQYFGPGTRLTVL.

With respect to this clone: This same CDR3 is encoded by further DNA sequences in the sample. The chain combines TRBV4-3 with TRBJ2-2; a weak D match, TRBD1 (5 bases). This CDR3 comprises 14 residues. Germline V gene sequence: CDR1 LGHNA, CDR2 YSLEER. V gave up 0 bases and J gave up 8 bases, with 10 bases separating them. The CDR3 DNA is TGCGCCAGCAGCCAAGAATGGACAAGTGGGGAGCTGTTTTTT. Its protein product is CASSQEWTSGELFF.

This clone appeared a single time. J is TRBJ1-1 and V is TRBV4-3; D perhaps matches TRBD1 (5 bases). V was trimmed by 4 bases and J by 1 base, leaving 13 bases between them. The CDR3 sequence is 15 residues long. Germline V gene sequence: CDR1 LGHNA, CDR2 YSLEER. The CDR3 here is CASSRGEAKNTEAFF. The CDR3 bases are TGCGCCAGCAGCCGGGGGGAGGCGAAGAACACTGAAGCTTTCTTT.

This chain uses TRBV6-7 with TRBJ1-1; tentative D call: TRBD1 (5 bases). TRBV6-7 is an ORF, and what it does is uncertain. This CDR3 region has 13 residues. V gave up 7 bases and J gave up 9 bases, with 18 bases separating them. The CDR3 region has the DNA TGTGCCAGCACCAGGACACCCCGCGGCCAAGCTTTCTTT. The encoded protein is CASTRTPRGQAFF.

This sequence joins TRBV6-6 and TRBJ1-3; D is unresolved. Deletions cut 6 bases from V and 8 bases from J, with 14 bases between. The CDR3 loop spans 13 amino acids. CDR1 is MNHNY, CDR2 SVGAGI, per germline (reference sequence). The CDR3 reads CASSQRSSDTIYF. The CDR3 DNA reads TGTGCCAGCAGCCAGCGCTCTTCGGACACCATATATTTT.

CDR3 sequence: CASSLEAYEQYF. DNA for the CDR3: TGTGCCAGCAGCTTGGAGGCCTACGAGCAGTACTTC. The rearrangement joins TRBV5-4 to TRBJ2-7; D is unresolved. CDR3 length: 12 residues. The V gene lost 0 bases and the J gene lost 2 bases, with 3 bases spanning the gap. Germline lookup yields CDR1 SGHNT and CDR2 YYREEE (reference sequence).

CDR3 bases: TGTGCCAGCAGCGAACGGGAGGGCCCTCCAAATGAGCAGTTCTTC. It translates to CASSEREGPPNEQFF. The rearrangement links TRBV6-4 to TRBJ2-1, with TRBD2 identical over 8 bases. The V gene's germline CDR1 is MRHNA and CDR2 SNTAGT. The J segment lost 7 bases and the V segment lost 6 bases, leaving 11 bases of the junction unmatched. The CDR3 runs to 15 residues.

The rearrangement links TRBV7-2 to TRBJ2-7; no reliable D call. The germline V and J ends were trimmed by 0 bases and 3 bases, with 9 bases remaining between them. The CDR3 spans 14 residues. Per germline, CDR1 SGHTA and CDR2 FQGNSA. CDR3 nucleotides: TGTGCCAGCAGCTTAGCCACAGCAGACTACGAGCAGTACTTC. Encoded protein: CASSLATADYEQYF.

The chain uses TRBV7-2 and TRBJ2-5; 7 nucleotides line up with TRBD1. CDR3 size: 15 residues. After removal of 3 bases from V and 5 bases from J, the junction contained 9 bases not matched to a gene. Germline CDR1 and CDR2: SGHTA and FQGNSA. CDR3 amino acids: CASSFQQGSRETQYF. In DNA, the CDR3 is TGTGCCAGCAGCTTTCAACAGGGGTCGCGGGAGACCCAGTACTTC.